A selection of T cell receptor beta chains follows, all from one sample in a study of cytomegalovirus exposure and HLA in healthy donors. The repertoire was sequenced with immunoSEQ multiplex PCR; TCRdb's copy has only in-frame clones and lacks some. The table has around 100,000 clones, around 60% seen once. Sequenced sample: PBMCs. These receptors all stem from a woman in her fifties or sixties in good health and CMV-seronegative. Both conserved end residues are part of each CDR3.

J gene: TRBJ2-5
V gene: TRBV10-3
CDR3 protein: CAIKGLGQETQYF

J gene: TRBJ1-1
V gene: TRBV5-1
CDR3 protein: CASSLGLERISEAFF

J gene: TRBJ1-5
V gene: TRBV29-1
CDR3 protein: CSVANSNNQPQHF

J gene: TRBJ2-6
V gene: TRBV4-2
CDR3 protein: CASSQDRDRGSGANVLTF

J gene: TRBJ2-7
V gene: TRBV7-9
CDR3 protein: CASSRQSGSPHEQYF

J gene: TRBJ1-1
V gene: TRBV11-2
CDR3 protein: CASSPGQNTEAFF

J gene: TRBJ2-5
V gene: TRBV12-5
CDR3 protein: CASERPGQAQETQYF

J gene: TRBJ2-7
V gene: TRBV27
CDR3 protein: CASSLSAPPFGYEQYF

J gene: TRBJ2-3
V gene: TRBV19
CDR3 protein: CASSTPTGAAGHRGTDTQYF

J gene: .
V gene: TRBV13
CDR3 protein: CASSHSRRDRYEQYF

J gene: TRBJ1-2
V gene: TRBV6-5
CDR3 protein: CASSLRGYYGYTF

J gene: TRBJ2-2
V gene: TRBV4-1
CDR3 protein: CASKAGTNTGELFF

J gene: TRBJ1-3
V gene: TRBV5-4
CDR3 protein: CASSPPTGGGNTIYF

J gene: TRBJ1-5
V gene: TRBV28
CDR3 protein: CASTQQAFGPQHF

J gene: TRBJ2-5
V gene: TRBV4-3
CDR3 protein: CASSQPGLKETQYF

J gene: TRBJ1-1
V gene: TRBV11-2
CDR3 protein: CASLDPGAEAFF

J gene: TRBJ2-1
V gene: TRBV11-3
CDR3 protein: CASSLGQGDEQFF

J gene: TRBJ1-2
V gene: TRBV2
CDR3 protein: CASSESTAFYGYTF

J gene: TRBJ1-2
V gene: TRBV6-5
CDR3 protein: CASSPDSFYGYTF

J gene: TRBJ1-5
V gene: TRBV4-1
CDR3 protein: CASSQAISSNQPQHF

J gene: TRBJ2-5
V gene: TRBV18
CDR3 protein: CASSPRRRQDQETQYF

J gene: TRBJ1-3
V gene: TRBV18
CDR3 protein: CASSPYRGNGNTIYF

J gene: TRBJ1-5
V gene: TRBV4-3
CDR3 protein: CASSQVSTGYSNQPQHF

J gene: TRBJ2-5
V gene: TRBV5-4
CDR3 protein: CASSLAGQGGETQYF

J gene: TRBJ2-7
V gene: TRBV11-2
CDR3 protein: CASVPIRRQGSYEQYF

J gene: TRBJ1-5
V gene: TRBV11-3
CDR3 protein: CASSLETEESNQPQHF

J gene: TRBJ2-1
V gene: TRBV7-3
CDR3 protein: CASSSQPTGIAEQFF

J gene: TRBJ1-1
V gene: TRBV10-3
CDR3 protein: CAISGQLNTEAFF

J gene: TRBJ1-3
V gene: TRBV4-2
CDR3 protein: CASSQEMSNSGNTIYF

J gene: TRBJ2-4
V gene: TRBV18
CDR3 protein: CASSLGQGLAKNIQYF

J gene: TRBJ2-5
V gene: TRBV7-9
CDR3 protein: CASREQLEGETQYF

J gene: TRBJ2-6
V gene: TRBV25-1
CDR3 protein: CASSLSGDPLSGANVLTF

J gene: .
V gene: TRBV10-3
CDR3 protein: CAIGTATYEQYF

J gene: TRBJ2-3
V gene: TRBV15
CDR3 protein: CATSRAAGLAGGMDTQYF

J gene: TRBJ1-5
V gene: TRBV2
CDR3 protein: CASGRDNQPQHF

J gene: TRBJ1-2
V gene: TRBV2
CDR3 protein: CASTHKGGYGYTF

J gene: TRBJ1-2
V gene: TRBV28
CDR3 protein: CASSRILLINYGYTF

J gene: TRBJ1-5
V gene: TRBV5-8
CDR3 protein: CASSQGQGWNQPQHF

J gene: TRBJ2-5
V gene: TRBV7-2
CDR3 protein: CASSLGGYGTQYF

J gene: TRBJ2-7
V gene: TRBV19
CDR3 protein: CASREAAGEYEQYF

J gene: TRBJ1-2
V gene: TRBV19
CDR3 protein: CASRPGQTIYGYTF

J gene: TRBJ2-5
V gene: TRBV6-5
CDR3 protein: CASRRTSGETQYF

J gene: TRBJ2-3
V gene: TRBV27
CDR3 protein: CASSNPAKLTDTQYF

J gene: TRBJ2-1
V gene: TRBV29-1
CDR3 protein: CSVQTGSLRNEQFF